Described below is a single TCR beta chain sequence and its context. What it recognizes is unknown. PCR was performed a second time for about 6 to 12 cycles using a sample-barcoded 5' primer and a J-beta primer mix. A template-switch adaptor with 12 random nucleotides tagged each cDNA molecule. TCRdb re-called the 5' RACE reads with MiXCR, one entry per CDR3 protein. The table lists 700,000 to 850,000 distinct CDR3 sequences, roughly 50% of them singletons. This entry is derived from a study of blood T cells in healthy people across ages. Points from the study as a whole: Greater diversity and more naive CD4+ cells were seen in long-lived donors than in aged donors. The fall in TCR beta diversity per million T cells was roughly linear with age.

This CDR3 has 16 amino acids. Trimming cost V 6 bases and J 4 bases; bases outside gene matches: 7. Per the germline V gene, CDR1 is DFQATT and CDR2 is SNEGSKA (reference sequence). This chain joins TRBV20-1 and TRBJ2-1; 15 bases fit TRBD2. The receptor was isolated from a man older than 75 in good health. The sequenced sample consisted of blood. Written as DNA, the CDR3 is TGCAGTGCACAGGGACTAGCGGGAGGTTTGTACAATGAGCAGTTCTTC. Amino acids: CSAQGLAGGLYNEQFF.